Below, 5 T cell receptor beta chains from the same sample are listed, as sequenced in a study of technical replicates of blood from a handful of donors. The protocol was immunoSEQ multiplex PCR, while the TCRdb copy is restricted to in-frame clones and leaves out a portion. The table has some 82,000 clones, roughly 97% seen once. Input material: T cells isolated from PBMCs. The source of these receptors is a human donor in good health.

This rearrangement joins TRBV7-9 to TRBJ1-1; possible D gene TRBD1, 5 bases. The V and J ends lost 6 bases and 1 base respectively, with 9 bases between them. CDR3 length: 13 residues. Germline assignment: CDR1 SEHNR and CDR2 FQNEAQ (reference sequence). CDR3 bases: TGTGCCAGCAGTTATGGACAGAACACTGAAGCTTTCTTT. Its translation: CASSYGQNTEAFF.

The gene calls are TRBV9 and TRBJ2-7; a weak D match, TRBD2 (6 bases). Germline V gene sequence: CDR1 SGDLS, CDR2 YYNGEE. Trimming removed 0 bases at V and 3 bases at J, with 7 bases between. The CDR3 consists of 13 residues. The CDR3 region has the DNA TGTGCCAGCAGCGTAGCCGGGAGCTACGAGCAGTACTTC. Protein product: CASSVAGSYEQYF.

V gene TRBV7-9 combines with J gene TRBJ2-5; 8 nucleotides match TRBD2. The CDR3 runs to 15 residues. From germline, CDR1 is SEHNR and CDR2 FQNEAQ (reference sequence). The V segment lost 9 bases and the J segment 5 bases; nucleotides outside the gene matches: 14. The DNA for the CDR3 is TGTGCCAGTACCTTTAGCGGGACGGCGGGGGAGACCCAGTACTTC. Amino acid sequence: CASTFSGTAGETQYF. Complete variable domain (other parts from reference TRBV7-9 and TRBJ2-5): DTGVSQNPRHKITKRGQNVTFRCDPISEHNRLYWYRQTLGQGPEFLTYFQNEAQLEKSRLLSDRFSAERPKGSFSTLEIQRTEQGDSAMYLCASTFSGTAGETQYFGPGTRLLVL.

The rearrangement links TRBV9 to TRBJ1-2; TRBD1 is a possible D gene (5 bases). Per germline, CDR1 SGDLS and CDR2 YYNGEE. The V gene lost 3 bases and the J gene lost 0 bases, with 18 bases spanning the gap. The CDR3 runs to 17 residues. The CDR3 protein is CASSEEPGALTNYGYTF. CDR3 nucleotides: TGTGCCAGCAGCGAGGAACCTGGGGCGCTTACTAACTATGGCTACACCTTC.

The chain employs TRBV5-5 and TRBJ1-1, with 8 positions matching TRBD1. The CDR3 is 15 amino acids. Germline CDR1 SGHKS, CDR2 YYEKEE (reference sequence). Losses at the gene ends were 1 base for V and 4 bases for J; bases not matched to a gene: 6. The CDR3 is CASSLQGAIGTEAFF. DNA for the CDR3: TGTGCCAGCAGCTTGCAGGGGGCGATTGGCACTGAAGCTTTCTTT.